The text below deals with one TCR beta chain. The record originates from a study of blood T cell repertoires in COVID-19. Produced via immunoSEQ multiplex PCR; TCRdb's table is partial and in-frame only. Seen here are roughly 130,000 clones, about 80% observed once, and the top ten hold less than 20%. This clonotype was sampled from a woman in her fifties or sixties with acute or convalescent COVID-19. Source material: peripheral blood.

CDR3 amino acids: CASSDSTGSYEKLFF. The CDR3 DNA sequence: TGTGCCAGCAGCGATTCGACAGGGTCCTATGAAAAACTGTTTTTT. The chain carries TRBV9 and TRBJ1-4; 7 bases match TRBD1. The CDR3 sequence is 15 residues long. Germline loops: CDR1 SGDLS, CDR2 YYNGEE. V lost 3 bases, J lost 6 bases, and 8 bases stayed unmatched.